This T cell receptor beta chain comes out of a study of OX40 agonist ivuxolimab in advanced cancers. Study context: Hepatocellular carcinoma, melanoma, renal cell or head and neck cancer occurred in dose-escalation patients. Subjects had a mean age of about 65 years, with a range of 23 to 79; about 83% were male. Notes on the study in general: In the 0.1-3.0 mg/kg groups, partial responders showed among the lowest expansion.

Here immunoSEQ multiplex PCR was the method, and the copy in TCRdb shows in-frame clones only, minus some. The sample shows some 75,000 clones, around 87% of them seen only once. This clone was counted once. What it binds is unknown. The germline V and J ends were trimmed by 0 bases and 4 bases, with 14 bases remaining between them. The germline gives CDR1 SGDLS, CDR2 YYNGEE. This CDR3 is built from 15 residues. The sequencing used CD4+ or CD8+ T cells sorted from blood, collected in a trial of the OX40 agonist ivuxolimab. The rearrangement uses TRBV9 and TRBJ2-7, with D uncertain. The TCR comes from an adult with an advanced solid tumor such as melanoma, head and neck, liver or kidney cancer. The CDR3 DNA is TGTGCCAGCAGCGTAGTAAGACCGAGATTTTACGAGCAGTACGTC. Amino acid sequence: CASSVVRPRFYEQYV.